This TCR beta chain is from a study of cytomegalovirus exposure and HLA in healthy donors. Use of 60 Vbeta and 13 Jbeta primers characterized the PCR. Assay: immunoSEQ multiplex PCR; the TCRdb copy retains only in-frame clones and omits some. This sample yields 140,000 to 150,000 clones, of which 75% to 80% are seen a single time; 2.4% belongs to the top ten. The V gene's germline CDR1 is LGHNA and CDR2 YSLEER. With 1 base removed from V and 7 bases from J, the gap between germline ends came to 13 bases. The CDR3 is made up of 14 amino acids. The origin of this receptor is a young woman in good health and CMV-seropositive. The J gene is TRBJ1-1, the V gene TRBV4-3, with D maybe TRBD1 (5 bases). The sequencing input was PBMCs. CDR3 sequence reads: CASSQAGVWDEAFF. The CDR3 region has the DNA TGCGCCAGCAGCCAAGCGGGGGTCTGGGATGAAGCTTTCTTT.